A selection of T cell receptor beta chains follows, all from one sample in a study of cytomegalovirus exposure and HLA in healthy donors. TCRdb keeps only in-frame clones here, not all; method: immunoSEQ multiplex PCR. The table lists fewer than 200,000 clones, roughly four fifths of them singletons. Sequencing input: PBMCs. The source is a man aged 45-65 years in good health and CMV-seronegative. The CDR3 runs from the conserved cysteine through the conserved F or W. D genes are given only for firm matches. Part of the rows lack a size; the others show once, few, many or a class for expanded clones.

>-|TRBJ1-1|TRBV6-5|-
TGTGCCAGCGGACACAGGCCTCGCGAGACTGAAGCTTTCTTT
CASGHRPRETEAFF
>TRBD2|TRBJ2-1|TRBV5-4|-
TGTGCCAGCAGCTTGGCCTCAGCGGGGGGGAATGAGCAGTTCTTC
CASSLASAGGNEQFF
>TRBD2|TRBJ2-1|TRBV28|-
TGTGCCAGCAGTTGGACTAGCGGGAGGAATGAGCAGTTCTTC
CASSWTSGRNEQFF
>-|TRBJ1-1|TRBV30|-
TGTGCCTGGAGGACAGCGAACACTGAAGCTTTCTTT
CAWRTANTEAFF
>TRBD1|TRBJ1-2|TRBV11-2|few
TGTGCCAGCAGCTCCAGGGGGCCTGGCTATGGCTACACCTTC
CASSSRGPGYGYTF
>-|TRBJ1-1|TRBV7-9|-
TGTGCCAGCAGCTTAGATAGGGGGAGGGGTGGCACTGAAGCTTTCTTT
CASSLDRGRGGTEAFF
>-|TRBJ2-7|TRBV7-9|once
TGTGCCAGCAGCTTAGCCCCAGGTGGCGGTCGCGGGGCCTACGAGCAGTACTTC
CASSLAPGGGRGAYEQYF
>-|TRBJ2-1|TRBV6-6|-
TGTGCCAGCAGCGACCGGGGAGGGGGGGTGGATGAGCAGTTCTTC
CASSDRGGGVDEQFF
>-|TRBJ2-2|TRBV25-1|-
TGTGCCAGCAGTGGGTCAGGGGTCGAAAAGCTGTTTTTT
CASSGSGVEKLFF
>TRBD1|TRBJ2-1|TRBV9|-
TGTGCCAGCAGCGTAAGGAGTGGGACAGTCTTTTACAATGAGCAGTTCTTC
CASSVRSGTVFYNEQFF
>-|TRBJ2-1|TRBV19|-
TGTGCCGCGGGATGGAGGAATGAGCAGTTCTTC
CAAGWRNEQFF
>-|TRBJ2-6|TRBV20-1|-
TGCAGTGCCCTTGGGGCCAACGTCCTGACTTTC
CSALGANVLTF
>-|TRBJ1-1|TRBV27|-
TGTGCCAGCAGTTTTTCAGGGAAGTCTGAAGCTTTCTTT
CASSFSGKSEAFF
>TRBD1|TRBJ2-1|TRBV6-5|-
TGTGCCAGCGCGGGTCTCCGGGACAGTCTCAATGAGCAGTTCTTC
CASAGLRDSLNEQFF
>TRBD1|TRBJ2-4|TRBV30|-
TGTGCCTGGACACCTCCGGGACAGGGGAGCATTCAGTACTTC
CAWTPPGQGSIQYF
>-|TRBJ1-6|TRBV7-3|-
TGTGCCAGCAGCTTAAAACCCCCGCCCCTGGGGCCCAATTCACCCCTCCACTTT
CASSLKPPPLGPNSPLHF
>TRBD2|TRBJ2-4|TRBV4-1|-
TGCGCCAGCAGCCCTATAGTAGCGGGGAGAAACATTCAGTACTTC
CASSPIVAGRNIQYF
>TRBD2|TRBJ2-1|TRBV19|-
TGTGCCAGTAGTCGTCCCGGACTAGCGGGAGGGCCTTTTTCCAATGAGCAGTTCTTC
CASSRPGLAGGPFSNEQFF
>TRBD1|TRBJ1-1|TRBV4-2|-
TGTGCCAGCAGCCGATCGGACAGGCTTCACACTGAAGCTTTCTTT
CASSRSDRLHTEAFF
>-|TRBJ2-3|TRBV5-8|-
TGTGCCAGCAGCTTGAGTAGTCTGTCCACAGATACGCAGTATTTT
CASSLSSLSTDTQYF
>TRBD1|TRBJ2-7|TRBV9|once
TGTGCCAGCAGCGCACCCGGGACAGGGCCTCGGGAGCAGTACTTC
CASSAPGTGPREQYF
>TRBD2|TRBJ2-1|TRBV28|-
TGTGCCAGCAGTGAGGGACTAGCGGGAGGGTTTCGTGAGCAGTTCTTC
CASSEGLAGGFREQFF
>-|TRBJ1-5|TRBV27|-
TGTGCCAGCAGTCCCCAGGGGTGGGGAAGCAATCAGCCCCAGCATTTT
CASSPQGWGSNQPQHF
>TRBD1|TRBJ1-5|TRBV28|few
TGTGCCAGCAGGACCCGGGACAGGGGGCTGCAGCCCCAGCATTTT
CASRTRDRGLQPQHF
>TRBD1|TRBJ2-3|TRBV29-1|-
TGCAGCGTTGGAGCCCCGGACAGGGGGGCCGATACGCAGTATTTT
CSVGAPDRGADTQYF
>TRBD1|TRBJ2-5|TRBV6-1|-
TGTGCCAGCAGTGAGGGACAGGGGCTATCCCAGTACTTC
CASSEGQGLSQYF
>-|TRBJ2-7|TRBV11-3|-
TGTGCCAGCAGCGCACAGGGCGACGAGCAGTACTTC
CASSAQGDEQYF
>TRBD1|TRBJ2-7|TRBV6-1|-
TGTGCCAGCAGCCCGGGACAGGGCGTGAACGAGCAGTACTTC
CASSPGQGVNEQYF